This T cell receptor (beta chain) was captured in a study of blood T cell repertoires in COVID-19. The protocol was immunoSEQ multiplex PCR, while the TCRdb copy is restricted to in-frame clones and leaves out a portion. There are roughly 30,000 clones in the sample; 70% to 90% occur only once, and approximately 3.4% lies in the top ten. The CDR3 is made up of 13 amino acids. Trimming cost V 0 bases and J 9 bases, with 9 bases left between them. Germline V gene lookup returns CDR1 LGHDT and CDR2 YNNKEL (reference sequence). This receptor was taken from a human donor in a cohort sampled during active COVID-19. The rearrangement links TRBV3-1 (or the pseudogene TRBV3-2) to TRBJ2-1; D is unclear. Source material: peripheral blood. DNA of the CDR3: TGTGCCAGCAGCCAAGATCCCAGTATTGAGCAGTTCTTC. Protein product: CASSQDPSIEQFF.